These 30 T cell receptor beta chains share one sample of origin, sequenced in a study of CD8 T cells in ankylosing spondylitis. TCRdb redid the calling of the 5' RACE reads with MiXCR, one entry per CDR3 protein. Among about 270,000 distinct CDR3 sequences listed, 30% to 35% were seen once. Sequencing used blood, either unsorted or a sorted T cell fraction (not recorded which). These receptors all stem from a male donor with ankylosing spondylitis or in good health (not recorded which).

The J gene is TRBJ1-6, the V gene TRBV6-5; D might be TRBD1 (5 bases). Trimming pared 3 bases from V and 10 bases from J, leaving 28 bases between. The CDR3 is made up of 19 amino acids. Germline V gives CDR1 MNHEY, CDR2 SVGAGI. In nucleotides, the CDR3 is TGTGCCAGCAGTTATCCCGGGACTCCTCGGGACGGGGGATACTCACCCCTCCACTTT. Translated: CASSYPGTPRDGGYSPLHF.

This clonotype was counted at least ten times. V usage is TRBV20-1 and J usage is TRBJ2-1; 7 positions match TRBD2. CDR1 is DFQATT and CDR2 is SNEGSKA in the germline V gene (reference sequence). The CDR3 has 13 residues. Losses at the gene ends were 6 bases for V and 5 bases for J; bases not matched to a gene: 7. CDR3 amino acids: CSATGDYNNEQFF. Written as DNA, the CDR3 is TGCAGTGCCACGGGGGACTACAACAATGAGCAGTTCTTC.

This clonotype was found a few times. The V call is TRBV12-3 or TRBV12-4, the J call TRBJ2-3; D not resolved. The germline V and J ends were trimmed by 5 bases and 4 bases, with 10 bases remaining between them. This CDR3 has 13 residues. The CDR3 DNA reads as TGTGCCAGCAGTCCGCGTAAGGCAGATACGCAGTATTTT. This translates into CASSPRKADTQYF.

The chain is built from TRBV7-9 and TRBJ2-6; the D gene is possibly TRBD1 (6 bases). V lost 4 bases and J lost 1, with 11 bases in between. This CDR3 region has 16 residues. Germline CDR1 SEHNR, CDR2 FQNEAQ (reference sequence). The CDR3 DNA reads as TGTGCCAGCAGCTCAAGAAGGGGGTCTGGGGCCAACGTCCTGACTTTC. Its translation is CASSSRRGSGANVLTF.

This clonotype was recorded only once. This chain connects TRBV5-5 to TRBJ1-2; D remains unclear. The length of the CDR3 is 11 residues. The germline V gene has CDR1 SGHKS and CDR2 YYEKEE (reference sequence). Trimming took 0 bases from V and 8 from J, leaving 5 bases between them. The CDR3 bases are TGTGCCAGCAGCTTGGTTACGGGCTACACCTTC. Amino acid sequence: CASSLVTGYTF.

The chain employs TRBV15 and TRBJ2-3; D is uncertain. This CDR3 region has 18 residues. The V gene's germline CDR1 is LNHNV and CDR2 YYDKDF (reference sequence). V shed 0 bases and J shed 0 bases, with 16 bases lying between them. CDR3: CATSRDLFTSRSTDTQYF. Here the CDR3 DNA reads TGTGCCACCAGCAGAGATCTATTTACCAGCAGAAGCACAGATACGCAGTATTTT.

J is TRBJ2-7 and V is TRBV9, with 9 bases matching TRBD1. CDR1 is SGDLS and CDR2 is YYNGEE in the germline V gene. The V and J ends lost 9 bases and 4 bases, in that order; junction bases with no gene match: 11. The CDR3 is 14 residues long. CDR3 bases: TGTGCCAAAAACCGGGACAGGGCAGGGTACGAGCAGTACTTC. Its translation: CAKNRDRAGYEQYF. Based on the CDR3 plus reference TRBV9 and TRBJ2-7, the full variable domain is DSGVTQTPKHLITATGQRVTLRCSPRSGDLSVYWYQQSLDQGLQFLIQYYNGEERAKGNILERFSAQQFPDLHSELNLSSLELGDSALYFCAKNRDRAGYEQYFGPGTRLTVT.

CDR3 sequence (DNA): TGTGCCAGCAGTTACGGCGGGACAAGTTTGGAAGCTTTCTTT. This encodes CASSYGGTSLEAFF. The V call is TRBV6-5, the J call TRBJ1-1; TRBD1 is a possible D gene (6 bases). Germline V gene lookup returns CDR1 MNHEY and CDR2 SVGAGI. The CDR3 covers 14 residues. V lost 2 bases and J lost 8, with 15 bases in between.

This rearrangement joins TRBV4-1 to TRBJ2-1; tentatively, D is TRBD2 (6 bases). The CDR3 length is 14 residues. The germline gives CDR1 MGHRA, CDR2 YSYEKL. V was pared by 2 bases and J by 1 base, with 6 bases between. The CDR3 DNA is TGCGCCAGCAGCCAACTAGCGTCCTACAATGAGCAGTTCTTC. Encoded protein: CASSQLASYNEQFF.

The chain carries TRBV4-1 and TRBJ2-5; D perhaps matches TRBD2 (6 bases). The CDR3 is made up of 17 amino acids. The V end lost 0 bases, the J end lost 2 bases, and 16 bases lay between the germline ends. Germline-derived CDR1 and CDR2 are MGHRA and YSYEKL. CDR3 in amino acids: CASSQDQGGSIQETQYF. The CDR3 nucleotides are TGCGCCAGCAGCCAAGATCAGGGAGGCTCGATACAAGAGACCCAGTACTTC.

This clonotype was picked up a small number of times. The rearrangement links TRBV4-2 to TRBJ2-5, with D tentatively TRBD1 or TRBD2 (5 bases each). The ends were cut back, 3 bases at V and 3 bases at J, with 20 bases in the middle. Per germline, CDR1 LGHNA and CDR2 YNFKEQ. The CDR3 totals 17 residues. CDR3 nucleotide sequence: TGTGCCAGCAGCCATCTTACTCCCGGGACGGTGAAAGAGACCCAGTACTTC. Translation: CASSHLTPGTVKETQYF.

This clonotype was observed a few times. DNA for the CDR3: TGTGCCACCACTGCTAGCGGGGTACTAGCGAACACCGGGGAGCTGTTTTTT. This sequence encodes CATTASGVLANTGELFF. The V call is TRBV15, the J call TRBJ2-2, with 9 nucleotides matching TRBD2. The J segment lost 0 bases and the V segment lost 7 bases, leaving 9 bases of the junction unmatched. CDR3 length equals 17 residues. Per germline, CDR1 LNHNV and CDR2 YYDKDF (reference sequence).

In this sample, this clonotype turned up a few times. The rearrangement joins TRBV10-3 to TRBJ2-7; D perhaps matches TRBD1 (6 bases). Trimming took off 3 bases at V and 3 bases at J, with 15 bases between the two ends. The CDR3 consists of 15 residues. The germline CDR1 and CDR2 sequences are ENHRY and SYGVKD. The CDR3 spells CAISEEGGFGYEQYF. In DNA form, the CDR3 reads TGTGCCATCAGTGAAGAAGGGGGTTTCGGCTACGAGCAGTACTTC.

This clonotype was recorded many times. The chain joins TRBV7-8 to TRBJ2-7; D gene ambiguous. Trimming took 5 bases from V and 3 from J, leaving 5 bases between them. CDR1 and CDR2 from the germline V gene are SGHVS and FQNEAQ. The CDR3 is made up of 11 amino acids. The CDR3 DNA is TGTGCCAGCAGCCTTAACTACGAGCAGTACTTC. This translates into CASSLNYEQYF.

This chain connects TRBV27 to TRBJ1-6; unclear D gene. Trimming cost V 7 bases and J 2 bases, with 18 bases left between them. CDR3 length: 17 amino acids. CDR1 is MNHEY, CDR2 SMNVEV, per germline (reference sequence). Here the CDR3 DNA reads TGTGCCAGCACTTGGAGTGGGATTGGGACCTATAATTCACCCCTCCACTTT. Encoded protein: CASTWSGIGTYNSPLHF.

The V and J genes are TRBV20-1 and TRBJ2-1; no clear D. V dropped 4 bases and J dropped 4 bases, with 5 bases sitting between them. The CDR3 totals 11 residues. CDR1 is DFQATT, CDR2 SNEGSKA, per germline (reference sequence). For the CDR3, the DNA is TGCAGTGCTACTAAATACAATGAGCAGTTCTTC. This translates into CSATKYNEQFF.

The rearrangement links TRBV28 to TRBJ2-7; D is perhaps TRBD1 (6 bases). V lost 6 bases and J lost 2, with 14 bases in between. Germline V lookup: CDR1 MDHEN, CDR2 SYDVKM. The length of the CDR3 is 14 residues. The chain's CDR3 is CASSPQGPAYEQYF. In DNA, the CDR3 is TGTGCCAGCAGCCCGCAGGGGCCCGCCTACGAGCAGTACTTC.

This clonotype was seen only a few times. V is TRBV12-3 or TRBV12-4 and J is TRBJ1-4, with TRBD1 matching 9 bases. CDR3 length: 12 residues. V shed 8 bases, J shed 6 bases, and the junction held 1 base outside the gene matches. In DNA form, the CDR3 reads TGTGCCAGCCGGGACAGGGATGAAAAACTGTTTTTT. This sequence encodes CASRDRDEKLFF.

This clonotype was picked up a small number of times. The chain recombines TRBV5-8 with TRBJ2-1, with D tentatively TRBD1 or TRBD2 (6 bases each). The CDR3 length is 13 residues. The V gene's germline CDR1 is SGHTS and CDR2 YDEGEE. V shed 3 bases and J shed 10 bases, with 14 bases lying between them. The CDR3 DNA reads as TGTGCCAGCAGCTCAGAGGGGGGTACGGAGCAGTTCTTC. This sequence encodes CASSSEGGTEQFF.

This clonotype was counted a few times. This chain uses TRBV6-1 with TRBJ2-3; D not certain. The CDR3 consists of 13 residues. CDR1 is MNHNS, CDR2 SASEGT, per germline. Trimming cost V 7 bases and J 4 bases, with 12 bases left between them. As DNA, the CDR3 is TGTGCCAGCACCTTCCCTGGGGCAGATACGCAGTATTTT. This sequence encodes CASTFPGADTQYF.

This rearrangement joins TRBV20-1 to TRBJ2-7; D tentatively reads TRBD1 or TRBD2 (5 bases each). The germline V gene encodes CDR1 DFQATT and CDR2 SNEGSKA (reference sequence). Between the trimmed V and J ends, which lost 0 bases and 7 bases, there was a span of 19 bases. The CDR3 sequence is 15 residues long. Here the CDR3 reads CSAREPGRAPLEQYF. Here the CDR3 DNA reads TGCAGTGCTAGAGAACCGGGACGGGCACCTTTAGAGCAGTACTTC.

V usage is TRBV27 and J usage is TRBJ1-6, with a tentative D call TRBD1 (6 bases). The CDR3 consists of 14 residues. V lost 6 bases to trimming and J lost 10 bases, with 16 bases between them. Germline CDR1 MNHEY, CDR2 SMNVEV (reference sequence). The CDR3 sequence: CASSTRDKTSPLHF. CDR3 DNA sequence: TGTGCCAGCAGCACCCGGGACAAAACGTCACCCCTCCACTTT.

This clonotype was seen only a few times. The J gene is TRBJ2-1, the V gene TRBV7-9; no definite D call. The V end lost 5 bases, the J end lost 5 bases, and 16 bases lay between the germline ends. This CDR3 is built from 15 residues. CDR1 is SEHNR, CDR2 FQNEAQ, per germline (reference sequence). The CDR3 loop reads CASSLVGLRDNEQFF. In nucleotides, the CDR3 is TGTGCCAGCAGCCTAGTAGGCCTCCGGGACAATGAGCAGTTCTTC.

This clonotype came up a few times. This chain connects TRBV3-1 to TRBJ2-5; D possibly corresponds to TRBD1 (6 bases). This CDR3 contains 15 residues. Germline V gene data show CDR1 as LGHDT and CDR2 as YNNKEL (reference sequence). V was clipped by 0 bases and J by 5 bases, with 13 bases between them. The CDR3 sequence is CASSQDAGDLETQYF. For the CDR3, the DNA is TGTGCCAGCAGCCAAGATGCAGGGGACCTGGAGACCCAGTACTTC.

This clonotype has a handful of counts. The chain is built from TRBV12-3 or TRBV12-4 and TRBJ2-1, with TRBD1 matching over 8 bases. The CDR3 covers 17 residues. The ends lost 2 bases at V and 5 bases at J; junction bases unmatched: 11. In nucleotides, the CDR3 is TGTGCCAGCAGTTTAACTCCCCGGGACAGGCCCAACAATGAGCAGTTCTTC. Translation gives CASSLTPRDRPNNEQFF.

The chain couples TRBV7-8 to TRBJ2-7, with 9 nucleotides matching TRBD1. The CDR3 has 16 amino acids. The V gene's germline CDR1 is SGHVS and CDR2 FQNEAQ. Trimming cost V 4 bases and J 0 bases; bases outside gene matches: 7. Here the CDR3 reads CASSWDRERFSYEQYF. The DNA of the CDR3 is TGTGCCAGCAGCTGGGACAGGGAGAGGTTCTCCTACGAGCAGTACTTC. The whole variable domain, remainder taken from reference TRBV7-8 and TRBJ2-7, is GAGVSQSPRYKVAKRGQDVALRCDPISGHVSLFWYQQALGQGPEFLTYFQNEAQLDKSGLPSDRFFAERPEGSVSTLKIQRTQQEDSAVYLCASSWDRERFSYEQYFGPGTRLTVT.

The rearrangement uses TRBV27 and TRBJ2-1, with TRBD1 identical over 9 bases. Germline V gene lookup returns CDR1 MNHEY and CDR2 SMNVEV (reference sequence). V shed 7 bases, J shed 4 bases, and the junction held 8 bases outside the gene matches. The CDR3 sequence is 15 residues long. CDR3 coding DNA: TGTGCCAGCAAACTGTCAGGACAGGGGTACAATGAGCAGTTCTTC. Translation gives CASKLSGQGYNEQFF.

This clonotype was counted only a few times. The genes are TRBV5-5 and TRBJ2-7; D may be TRBD1 or TRBD2 (5 bases each). This CDR3 is 14 amino acids long. CDR1 is SGHKS and CDR2 is YYEKEE in the germline V gene (reference sequence). The ends were cut back, 5 bases at V and 2 bases at J, with 14 bases in the middle. The CDR3 DNA follows: TGTGCCAGCAGTCAGCCGGGACGCACCTACGAGCAGTACTTC. It yields the protein CASSQPGRTYEQYF.

The chain carries TRBV5-1 and TRBJ2-2; D is uncertain. The CDR3 consists of 16 residues. V was clipped by 0 bases and J by 2 bases, with 11 bases between them. The V gene's germline CDR1 is SGHRS and CDR2 YFSETQ. The chain's CDR3 is CASSLVVQPNTGELFF. The CDR3 region has the DNA TGCGCCAGCAGCTTGGTTGTACAGCCTAACACCGGGGAGCTGTTTTTT.

This clonotype was picked up a small number of times. This chain connects TRBV7-2 to TRBJ1-6, with 8 bases identical to TRBD1. Trimming cost V 4 bases and J 7 bases; bases outside gene matches: 6. Germline loops: CDR1 SGHTA, CDR2 FQGNSA. The CDR3 contains 15 residues. CDR3 coding DNA: TGTGCCAGCAGCTCGCAGGGGGCTGAAAATTCACCCCTCCACTTT. Translated, it gives CASSSQGAENSPLHF.